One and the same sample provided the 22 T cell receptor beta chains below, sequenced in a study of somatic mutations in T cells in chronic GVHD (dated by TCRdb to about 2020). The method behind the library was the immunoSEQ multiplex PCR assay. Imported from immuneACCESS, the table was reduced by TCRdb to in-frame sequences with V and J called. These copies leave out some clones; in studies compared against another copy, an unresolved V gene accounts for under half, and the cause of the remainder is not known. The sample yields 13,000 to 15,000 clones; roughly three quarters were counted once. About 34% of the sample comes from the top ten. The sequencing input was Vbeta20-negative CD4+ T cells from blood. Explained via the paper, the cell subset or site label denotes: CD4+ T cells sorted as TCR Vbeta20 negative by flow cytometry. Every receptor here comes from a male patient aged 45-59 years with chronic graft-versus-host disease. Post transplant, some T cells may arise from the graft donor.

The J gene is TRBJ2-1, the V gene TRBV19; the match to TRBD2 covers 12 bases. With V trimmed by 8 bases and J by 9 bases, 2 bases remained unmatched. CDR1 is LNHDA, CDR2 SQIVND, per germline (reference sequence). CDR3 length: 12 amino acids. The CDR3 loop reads CASPSGRGEQFF. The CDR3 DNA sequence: TGTGCCAGTCCTAGCGGGAGGGGTGAGCAGTTCTTC.

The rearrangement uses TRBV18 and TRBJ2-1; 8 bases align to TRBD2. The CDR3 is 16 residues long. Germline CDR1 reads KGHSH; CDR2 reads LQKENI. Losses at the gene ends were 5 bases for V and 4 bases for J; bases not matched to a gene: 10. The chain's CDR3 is CASSTGGVLTYNEQFF. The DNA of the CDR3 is TGTGCCAGCTCAACGGGGGGGGTCCTTACTTACAATGAGCAGTTCTTC.

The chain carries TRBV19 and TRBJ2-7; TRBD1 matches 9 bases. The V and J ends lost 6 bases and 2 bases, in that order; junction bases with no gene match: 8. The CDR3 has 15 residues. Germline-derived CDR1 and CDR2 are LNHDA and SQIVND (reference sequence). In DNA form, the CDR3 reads TGTGCCAGTAGCAGGGGGACAGGGTCCCCCTACGAGCAGTACTTC. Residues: CASSRGTGSPYEQYF.

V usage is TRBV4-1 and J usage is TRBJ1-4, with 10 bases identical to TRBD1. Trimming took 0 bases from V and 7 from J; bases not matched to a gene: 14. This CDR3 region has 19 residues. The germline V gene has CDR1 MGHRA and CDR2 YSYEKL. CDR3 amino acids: CASSQEKSVTGGGTEKLFF. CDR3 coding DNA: TGCGCCAGCAGCCAAGAAAAATCGGTGACAGGGGGCGGAACTGAAAAACTGTTTTTT.

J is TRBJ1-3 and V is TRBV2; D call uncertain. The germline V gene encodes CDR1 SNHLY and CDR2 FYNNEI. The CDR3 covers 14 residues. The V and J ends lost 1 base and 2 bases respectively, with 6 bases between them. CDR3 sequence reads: CASSEGRTGNTIYF. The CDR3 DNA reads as TGTGCCAGCAGTGAAGGGAGAACTGGAAACACCATATATTTT.

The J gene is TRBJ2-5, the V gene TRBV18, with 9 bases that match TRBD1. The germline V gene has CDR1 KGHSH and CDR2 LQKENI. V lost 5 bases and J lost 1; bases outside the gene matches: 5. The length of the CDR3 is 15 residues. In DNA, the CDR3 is TGTGCCAGCTCATCCATACAGGGGGCCCAAGAGACCCAGTACTTC. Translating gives CASSSIQGAQETQYF.

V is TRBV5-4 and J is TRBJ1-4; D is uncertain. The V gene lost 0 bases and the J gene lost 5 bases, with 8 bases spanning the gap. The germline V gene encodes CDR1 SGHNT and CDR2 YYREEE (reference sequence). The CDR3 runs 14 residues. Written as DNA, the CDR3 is TGTGCCAGCAGCTTGGCGGGAGGCAATGAAAAACTGTTTTTT. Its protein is CASSLAGGNEKLFF.

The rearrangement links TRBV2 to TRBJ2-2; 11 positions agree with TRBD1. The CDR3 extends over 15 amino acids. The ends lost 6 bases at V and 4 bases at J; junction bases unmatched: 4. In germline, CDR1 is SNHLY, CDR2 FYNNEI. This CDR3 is CASSWGQGGTGELFF. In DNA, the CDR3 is TGTGCCAGCAGCTGGGGACAGGGGGGCACCGGGGAGCTGTTTTTT.

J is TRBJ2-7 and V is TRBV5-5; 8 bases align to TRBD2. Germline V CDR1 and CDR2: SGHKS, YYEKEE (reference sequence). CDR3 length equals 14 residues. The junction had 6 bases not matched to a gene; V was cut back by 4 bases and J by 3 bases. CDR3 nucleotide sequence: TGTGCCAGCAGCAATAGCGGGGCGCACTACGAGCAGTACTTC. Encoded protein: CASSNSGAHYEQYF.

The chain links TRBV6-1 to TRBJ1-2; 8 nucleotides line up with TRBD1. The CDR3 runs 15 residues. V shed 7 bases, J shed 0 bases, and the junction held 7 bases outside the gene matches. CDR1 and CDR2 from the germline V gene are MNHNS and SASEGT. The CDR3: CASTPGGGPNYGYTF. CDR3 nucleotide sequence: TGTGCCAGCACCCCAGGGGGCGGGCCTAACTATGGCTACACCTTC.

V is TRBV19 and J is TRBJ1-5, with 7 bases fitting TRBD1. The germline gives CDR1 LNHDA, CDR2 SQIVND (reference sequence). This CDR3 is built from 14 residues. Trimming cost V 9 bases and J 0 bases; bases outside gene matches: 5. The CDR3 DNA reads TGTGCCAGCCAGGGACAGTATAGCAATCAGCCCCAGCATTTT. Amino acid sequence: CASQGQYSNQPQHF.

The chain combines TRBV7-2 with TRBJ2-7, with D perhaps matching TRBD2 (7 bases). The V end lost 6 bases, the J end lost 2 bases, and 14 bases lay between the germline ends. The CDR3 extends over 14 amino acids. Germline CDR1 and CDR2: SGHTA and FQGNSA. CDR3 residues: CASSQGGGPYEQYF. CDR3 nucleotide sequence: TGTGCCAGCAGTCAAGGGGGGGGCCCCTACGAGCAGTACTTC.

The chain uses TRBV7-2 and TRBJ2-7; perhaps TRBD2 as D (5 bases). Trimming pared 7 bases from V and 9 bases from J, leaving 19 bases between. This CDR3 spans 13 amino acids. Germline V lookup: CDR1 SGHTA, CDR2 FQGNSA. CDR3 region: CASTTSLLDVQYF. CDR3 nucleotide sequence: TGTGCCAGCACCACTAGTTTATTGGACGTGCAGTACTTC.

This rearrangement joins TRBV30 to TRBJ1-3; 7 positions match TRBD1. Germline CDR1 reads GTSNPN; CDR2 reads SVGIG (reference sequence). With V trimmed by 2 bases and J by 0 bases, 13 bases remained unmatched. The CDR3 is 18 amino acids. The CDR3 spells CAWSPTPGQLFSGNTIYF. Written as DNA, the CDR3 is TGTGCCTGGAGTCCCACTCCGGGACAGCTTTTCTCTGGAAACACCATATATTTT.

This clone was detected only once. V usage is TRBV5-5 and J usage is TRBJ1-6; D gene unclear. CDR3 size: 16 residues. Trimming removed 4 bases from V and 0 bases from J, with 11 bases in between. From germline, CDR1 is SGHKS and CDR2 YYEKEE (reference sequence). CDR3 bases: TGTGCCAGCAGCGGAGGAACAGACTCCTATAATTCACCCCTCCACTTT. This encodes CASSGGTDSYNSPLHF.

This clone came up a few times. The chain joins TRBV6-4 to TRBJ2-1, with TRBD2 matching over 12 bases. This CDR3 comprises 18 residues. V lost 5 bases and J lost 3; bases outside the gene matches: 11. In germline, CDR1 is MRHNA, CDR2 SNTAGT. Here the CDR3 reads CASSPGTSGHTFYNEQFF. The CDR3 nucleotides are TGTGCCAGCAGTCCCGGGACTAGCGGGCATACCTTCTACAATGAGCAGTTCTTC.

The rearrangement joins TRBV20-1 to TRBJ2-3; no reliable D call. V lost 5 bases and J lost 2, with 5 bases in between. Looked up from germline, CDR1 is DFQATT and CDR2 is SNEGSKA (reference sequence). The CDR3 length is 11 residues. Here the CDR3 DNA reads TGCAGTGCTGAGTCCACAGATACGCAGTATTTT. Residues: CSAESTDTQYF.

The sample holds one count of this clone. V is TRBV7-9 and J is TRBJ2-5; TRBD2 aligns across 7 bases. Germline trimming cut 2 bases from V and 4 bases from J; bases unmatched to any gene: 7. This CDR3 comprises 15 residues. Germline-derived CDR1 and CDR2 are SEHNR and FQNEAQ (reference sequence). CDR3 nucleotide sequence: TGTGCCAGCAGCTTATGGGTTGCGGGAGCAGAGACCCAGTACTTC. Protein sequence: CASSLWVAGAETQYF.

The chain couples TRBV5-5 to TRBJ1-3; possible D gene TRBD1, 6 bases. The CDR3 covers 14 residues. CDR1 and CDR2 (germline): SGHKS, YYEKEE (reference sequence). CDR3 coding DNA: TGTGCAAGCGGTGCGGGGGGGCCTGGAAACACCATATATTTT. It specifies CASGAGGPGNTIYF.

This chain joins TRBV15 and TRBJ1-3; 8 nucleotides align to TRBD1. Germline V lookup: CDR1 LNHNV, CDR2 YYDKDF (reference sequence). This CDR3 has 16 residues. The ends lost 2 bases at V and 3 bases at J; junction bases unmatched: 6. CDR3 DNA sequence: TGTGCCACCAGCAGAAGTCAGGGGGCTTTTGGAAACACCATATATTTT. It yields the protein CATSRSQGAFGNTIYF.

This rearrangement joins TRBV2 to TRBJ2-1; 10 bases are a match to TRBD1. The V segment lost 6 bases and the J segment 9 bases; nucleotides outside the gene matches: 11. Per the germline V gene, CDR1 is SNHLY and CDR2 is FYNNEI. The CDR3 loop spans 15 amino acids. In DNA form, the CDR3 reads TGTGCCAGCAGGATCGACCAGGGACAGGGGACTGAGCAGTTCTTC. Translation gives CASRIDQGQGTEQFF.

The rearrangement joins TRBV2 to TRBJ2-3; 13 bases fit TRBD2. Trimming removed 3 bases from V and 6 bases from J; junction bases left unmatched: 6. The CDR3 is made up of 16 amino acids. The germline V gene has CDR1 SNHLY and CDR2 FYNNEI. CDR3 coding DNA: TGTGCCAGCAGTGAGTGGACTAGCGGGGGTGCCGATACGCAGTATTTT. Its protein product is CASSEWTSGGADTQYF.